Described below is a single TCR beta chain sequence and its context. Its antigen is unknown. Germline CDR1 is SNHLY and CDR2 is FYNNEI. CDR3 length: 12 residues. With 3 bases removed from V and 8 bases from J, the gap between germline ends came to 7 bases. This record comes from a study of Ad26.COV2.S vaccination and SARS-CoV-2 variants. At the level of the study: The donor participated in the COV1001 trial, in its Ad26.COV2.S arm.

Treatment described: over 15 received Ad26.COV2.S at low or high dose, single or two shots; 5 received placebo; per-sample allocation not given. Sample collection was performed on day 63 after the first vaccine or placebo injection. Clones were sequenced by immunoSEQ multiplex PCR, and TCRdb holds only the in-frame ones, with some missing. The sample lists under 500,000 clones, roughly 90% occurring once. Findings and caveats of the study: Spike-specific TCR breadth ran higher among vaccine recipients than placebo recipients. With respect to non-spike TCR breadth, vaccine and placebo recipients were similar.

J is TRBJ1-4 and V is TRBV2, with TRBD1 as a possible D gene (5 bases). The clonotype was recovered from a person aged 18-60 years who received the Ad26.COV2.S COVID-19 vaccine or a placebo. This specimen was peripheral blood, taken in a trial of Ad26.COV2.S vaccine versus placebo. The CDR3: CASSDGGEKLFF. The CDR3 bases are TGTGCCAGCAGTGACGGGGGGGAAAAACTGTTTTTT.